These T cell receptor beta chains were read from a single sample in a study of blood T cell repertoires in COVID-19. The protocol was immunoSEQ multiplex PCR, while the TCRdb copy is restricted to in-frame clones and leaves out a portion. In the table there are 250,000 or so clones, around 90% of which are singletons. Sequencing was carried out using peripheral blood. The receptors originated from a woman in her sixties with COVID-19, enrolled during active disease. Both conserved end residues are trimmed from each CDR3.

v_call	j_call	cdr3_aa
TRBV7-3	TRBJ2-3	ASSLLGTGSTDTQY
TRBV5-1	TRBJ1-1	ASSLTSQGNTEAF
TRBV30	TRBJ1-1	AWRPNRDTEAF
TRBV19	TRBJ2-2	ASSLLTSVGTGELF
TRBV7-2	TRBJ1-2	ASSLDRPYGYT
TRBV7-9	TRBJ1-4	ASSLAVSDEKLF
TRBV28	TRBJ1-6	ASSRAGPNSPLH
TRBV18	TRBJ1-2	ASSPLGDRGGGYT
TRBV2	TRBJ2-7	ASSVFGAGANDEQY
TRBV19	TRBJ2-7	ASSIWGRTGIEQY
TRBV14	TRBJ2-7	ASSQAYRGAHEQY
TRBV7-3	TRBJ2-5	ASSLQGAETETQY
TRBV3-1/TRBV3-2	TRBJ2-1	ASWGSGSGEQF
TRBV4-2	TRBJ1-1	ASSQDPRGTEAF